This T cell receptor beta chain originates from a study of shared clonotypes between healthy human individuals. The CDR3 runs 20 residues. Germline V gene data show CDR1 as MDHEN and CDR2 as SYDVKM. J was trimmed by 0 bases and V by 6 bases; bases with no gene match: 18. Using about 220 ng DNA, 30,000 to 35,000 T cell genomes, the sorted-subset replicate PCRs were run. As originally analysed: Junction-only immunoSEQ sequences carried no quality scores, so filtering differed. Data came from immunoSEQ multiplex PCR; TCRdb stores just in-frame clones and leaves some out. The DNA gave D and trimming, while V, J and clone size come from that table. The sample records approximately 500,000 clones, roughly 95% being singletons.

V gene TRBV28 combines with J gene TRBJ2-7; TRBD2 aligns across 12 bases. What was sequenced was naive CD4+ T cells sorted from blood. Described subset: CD45RA+ positively selected. The clonotype was recovered from a woman under 40 in good health. CDR3 amino acids: CASRFKPGTSGFSSSYEQYF. CDR3 coding DNA: TGTGCCAGCAGATTTAAACCCGGGACTAGCGGGTTTTCGTCCTCCTACGAGCAGTACTTC.